The clone carrying this T cell receptor (beta chain) was seen at least ten times. The time point is: newly diagnosed GD, antithyroid drugs for less than 3 months. Isolated PBMC RNA provided the starting material for the TCR library. These data are taken from a study of regulatory T cells in long-lasting Graves disease. Trimming cost V 4 bases and J 6 bases; bases outside gene matches: 11. The CDR3 loop spans 15 amino acids. Germline V lookup: CDR1 LGHNA, CDR2 YSLEER. Arm-PCR of CDR3 regions with iRepertoire HTBI primers generated TCR beta libraries. In TCRdb, the multiplex PCR reads were re-called with MiXCR into one record per CDR3 protein. The table has hundreds of thousands of distinct CDR3 sequences, about a sixth seen once.

This specimen consisted of peripheral blood mononuclear cells (PBMCs), obtained at new diagnosis, from a patient treated with antithyroid drugs. The clonotype was recovered from a female donor with Graves disease. V gene TRBV4-3 combines with J gene TRBJ2-5; TRBD1 matches at 7 bases. In DNA, the CDR3 is TGCGCCAGCAGCCGGGAAACAGGGGACGTGAAGACCCAGTACTTC. It translates to CASSRETGDVKTQYF.